Listed below are T cell receptor beta chains from one sample, sequenced in a study of molecular identifiers for immune sequencing clone quantification. TCRdb analysed the PCR reads with MiXCR anew, one entry per CDR3 protein. The repertoire holds fewer than 75,000 distinct CDR3 sequences, 17% seen once, with 1.4% to 1.5% in the top ten. The sequencing input was naive CD8+ T cells from blood, with Jurkat cell RNA spiked in. All receptors derive from a human donor in good health. Some libraries in this study had Jurkat cell RNA spiked in. The CDR3 runs from the conserved cysteine through the conserved F or W. D genes are given only for firm matches. Not every row has a clone size; where given, it reads once, few, many or a size class.

D,size,J,V,CDR3,DNA
TRBD1,many,TRBJ2-7,TRBV6-2/TRBV6-3,CASSFPRDRFQDQDEQYF,TGTGCCAGCAGTTTCCCCCGGGACAGATTTCAGGATCAGGACGAGCAGTACTTC
TRBD2,-,TRBJ2-3,TRBV11-3,CASSLASGASGLDTQYF,TGTGCCAGCAGCTTAGCCTCCGGGGCTAGCGGCTTAGATACGCAGTATTTT
TRBD2,few,TRBJ2-1,TRBV25-1,CASSASGGGEQFF,TGTGCCAGCAGTGCTTCCGGGGGGGGCGAGCAGTTCTTC
-,-,TRBJ1-1,TRBV7-8,CASGPSGWTEAFF,TGTGCCAGCGGACCCTCGGGGTGGACTGAAGCTTTCTTT
TRBD2,few,TRBJ2-7,TRBV6-6,CASSRPTSGRYEQYF,TGTGCCAGCAGCCGGCCAACTAGCGGCCGGTACGAGCAGTACTTC
TRBD2,many,TRBJ2-3,TRBV7-9,CASSPLAADTQYF,TGTGCCAGCAGCCCACTAGCGGCAGATACGCAGTATTTT
-,many,TRBJ2-5,TRBV29-1,CSVEWALVGRRLQETQYF,TGCAGCGTTGAATGGGCCCTGGTCGGGAGACGCCTCCAAGAGACCCAGTACTTC
-,-,TRBJ2-3,TRBV4-1,CASSQGQTRLTDTQYF,TGTGCCAGCAGCCAAGGCCAGACTCGTCTCACAGATACGCAGTATTTT
-,many,TRBJ2-7,TRBV11-2,CASSSERDEQYF,TGTGCCAGCAGCTCTGAGAGGGACGAGCAGTACTTC
-,-,TRBJ2-7,TRBV27,CAGSPGSTPYEQYF,TGTGCCGGCAGTCCAGGCTCCACCCCCTACGAGCAGTACTTC
TRBD2,many,TRBJ2-2,TRBV19,CASRKDWRESTGELFF,TGTGCCAGTAGAAAAGACTGGCGGGAGTCGACCGGGGAGCTGTTTTTT
TRBD2,many,TRBJ2-7,TRBV28,CASSFRAGDEQYF,TGTGCCAGCAGTTTCAGAGCGGGAGACGAGCAGTACTTC
TRBD1,-,TRBJ2-7,TRBV6-5,CASSWTGSNEQYF,TGTGCCAGCAGTTGGACAGGGTCAAACGAGCAGTACTTC
TRBD1,many,TRBJ1-5,TRBV6-2/TRBV6-3,CASQGGGQPQHF,TGTGCCAGCCAAGGGGGCGGACAGCCCCAGCATTTT
TRBD1,many,TRBJ2-2,TRBV7-2,CASSLAQGALGELFF,TGTGCCAGCAGCTTAGCGCAGGGGGCACTCGGGGAGCTGTTTTTT
-,many,TRBJ1-5,TRBV20-1,CSAIGRGGFRNQPQHF,TGCAGTGCTATTGGGAGGGGGGGTTTTCGCAATCAGCCCCAGCATTTT
-,many,TRBJ1-5,TRBV6-6,CASSKTVNNQPQHF,TGTGCCAGCAGTAAGACAGTAAACAATCAGCCCCAGCATTTT
TRBD1,many,TRBJ2-3,TRBV7-8,CASSPGQGADTQYF,TGTGCCAGCAGCCCGGGACAGGGGGCAGATACGCAGTATTTT
-,many,TRBJ2-5,TRBV4-1,CASSQVSQGFLETQYF,TGCGCCAGCAGCCAAGTGTCGCAGGGGTTTCTCGAGACCCAGTACTTC
-,many,TRBJ2-3,TRBV12-3/TRBV12-4,CASGSAGRTDTQYF,TGTGCCAGCGGTAGTGCGGGACGCACAGATACGCAGTATTTT
-,medium-sized,TRBJ2-4,TRBV7-9,CASSSTTRLLAKNIQYF,TGTGCCAGCAGCTCCACTACACGATTACTAGCCAAAAACATTCAGTACTTC
-,many,TRBJ2-1,TRBV9,CASSDYTYNEQFF,TGTGCCAGCAGCGACTATACCTACAATGAGCAGTTCTTC
-,many,TRBJ1-1,TRBV18,CASSPPADTEAFF,TGTGCCAGCTCACCACCGGCAGACACTGAAGCTTTCTTT
TRBD2,many,TRBJ2-5,TRBV7-8,CASSPGRVSGRTQETQYF,TGTGCCAGCAGCCCGGGTAGGGTTAGCGGGAGGACTCAAGAGACCCAGTACTTC
TRBD2,many,TRBJ2-7,TRBV4-2,CASSQDFPAGTPYEQYF,TGTGCCAGCAGCCAAGATTTCCCAGCGGGGACTCCCTACGAGCAGTACTTC
-,-,TRBJ2-7,TRBV28,CASSLLVGFVFEQYF,TGTGCCAGCAGCTTACTCGTGGGGTTTGTTTTCGAGCAGTACTTC
TRBD2,many,TRBJ2-2,TRBV6-5,CASSYGLAGGVTGELFF,TGTGCCAGCAGTTATGGACTAGCGGGAGGGGTCACCGGGGAGCTGTTTTTT